The 31 T cell receptor beta chains reported below all come from one sample, sequenced in a study of blood T cell repertoires in COVID-19. Using immunoSEQ multiplex PCR, the repertoire was profiled, and TCRdb retains in-frame clones only, with some absent. The sample carries approximately 280,000 clones, roughly 87% recorded once. Sample: peripheral blood. All receptors derive from a man aged 18-30 years with active or convalescent COVID-19.

The chain carries TRBV19 and TRBJ1-5, with 7 bases fitting TRBD1. The junction had 4 bases not matched to a gene; V was cut back by 5 bases and J by 0 bases. The CDR3 is made up of 15 amino acids. Germline values: CDR1 LNHDA, CDR2 SQIVND (reference sequence). The CDR3 DNA reads as TGTGCCAGTAGTTGGGGACAGCTTAGCAATCAGCCCCAGCATTTT. As protein: CASSWGQLSNQPQHF.

The V and J genes are TRBV3-1 (or the pseudogene TRBV3-2) and TRBJ1-1; 10 nucleotides align to TRBD1. The germline CDR1 and CDR2 sequences are LGHDT and YNNKEL (reference sequence). After removal of 4 bases from V and 6 bases from J, the junction contained 8 bases not matched to a gene. The CDR3 has 15 residues. The CDR3 sequence: CASSPGTGDLAEAFF. CDR3 sequence (DNA): TGTGCCAGCAGCCCCGGGACAGGGGATCTGGCTGAAGCTTTCTTT.

The chain recombines TRBV5-1 with TRBJ1-1; D not certain. CDR3 size: 14 residues. V was cut by 2 bases and J by 4 bases, with 12 bases left in between. Germline V gene data show CDR1 as SGHRS and CDR2 as YFSETQ. CDR3 sequence (DNA): TGCGCCAGCAGCTTATCAGGCGTAGGCACTGAAGCTTTCTTT. The encoded protein is CASSLSGVGTEAFF.

The chain has TRBV5-1 and TRBJ2-1, with 11 bases that match TRBD2. Germline V gene data show CDR1 as SGHRS and CDR2 as YFSETQ. The CDR3 runs to 15 residues. V lost 5 bases to trimming and J lost 5 bases; unmatched junction nucleotides: 6. The chain's CDR3 is CASRTDSGGDNEQFF. The CDR3 DNA reads as TGCGCCAGCAGGACTGATAGCGGGGGGGACAATGAGCAGTTCTTC.

The V gene is TRBV7-2, the J gene TRBJ2-7; tentatively, D is TRBD2 (7 bases). This CDR3 region has 15 residues. In germline, CDR1 is SGHTA, CDR2 FQGNSA. The V gene lost 5 bases and the J gene lost 9 bases, with 23 bases spanning the gap. The CDR3 sequence is CASSTKGRGARRQYF. The CDR3 DNA is TGTGCCAGCAGCACCAAAGGTCGGGGGGCGCGGAGGCAGTACTTC.

In DNA, the CDR3 is TGTGCCAGCAGCTTAGCTACAGCTTACAATGAGCAGTTCTTC. Translation gives CASSLATAYNEQFF. The V call is TRBV13, the J call TRBJ2-1; D not certain. V shed 1 base and J shed 4 bases, with 8 bases lying between them. CDR1 and CDR2 (germline): PRHDT, FYEKMQ (reference sequence). This CDR3 contains 14 residues.

This rearrangement joins TRBV4-3 to TRBJ1-2; D is unresolved. CDR1 is LGHNA, CDR2 YSLEER, per germline. V lost 1 base to trimming and J lost 5 bases, with 14 bases between them. This CDR3 is 15 amino acids long. The CDR3 DNA reads as TGCGCCAGCAGCCAAGCTCATACAGAGAATTATGGCTACACCTTC. It encodes CASSQAHTENYGYTF.

J is TRBJ2-7 and V is TRBV4-1, with 12 bases aligning to TRBD2. The V gene end was trimmed by 4 bases and the J gene end by 2 bases; junction bases not matched to a gene: 6. Germline V gives CDR1 MGHRA, CDR2 YSYEKL. The CDR3 loop spans 16 amino acids. The CDR3 spells CASSPSGLAGTYEQYF. The CDR3 DNA reads TGCGCCAGCAGCCCGTCCGGACTAGCGGGGACCTACGAGCAGTACTTC.

This sequence joins TRBV19 and TRBJ1-5; unclear D gene. V lost 0 bases and J lost 7, with 13 bases in between. Germline V lookup: CDR1 LNHDA, CDR2 SQIVND (reference sequence). The CDR3 consists of 15 residues. DNA for the CDR3: TGTGCCAGTAGTATAGATCAGAGGGTGCGGCAGCCCCAGCATTTT. The encoded protein is CASSIDQRVRQPQHF.

Written as DNA, the CDR3 is TGTGCCAGCAGCCTCAATAGCGGGGGGGCCTACGAGCAGTACTTC. Translating gives CASSLNSGGAYEQYF. The J gene is TRBJ2-7, the V gene TRBV3-1 (or the pseudogene TRBV3-2), with 11 bases aligning to TRBD2. Germline assignment: CDR1 LGHDT and CDR2 YNNKEL (reference sequence). V lost 4 bases, J lost 2 bases, and 4 bases stayed unmatched. The CDR3 is 15 amino acids.

This clone was seen a few times. V is TRBV18 and J is TRBJ2-7; TRBD2 is a possible D gene (6 bases). Trimming took 2 bases from V and 3 from J, leaving 11 bases between them. CDR3 length: 14 residues. Germline V gene sequence: CDR1 KGHSH, CDR2 LQKENI. The DNA of the CDR3 is TGTGCCAGCTCACCAGCGGAGGGGCACTACGAGCAGTACTTC. Protein sequence: CASSPAEGHYEQYF.

This chain connects TRBV19 to TRBJ1-3; no clear D gene. Per the germline V gene, CDR1 is LNHDA and CDR2 is SQIVND (reference sequence). CDR3 size: 15 residues. Trimming pared 5 bases from V and 4 bases from J, leaving 15 bases between. The CDR3 sequence is CASSAWSVEGNTIYF. The CDR3 DNA reads TGTGCCAGTAGTGCCTGGAGTGTGGAGGGAAACACCATATATTTT.

The chain uses TRBV29-1 and TRBJ1-4, with 9 bases aligning to TRBD1. Germline V gives CDR1 SQVTM, CDR2 ANQGSEA. The V segment lost 6 bases and the J segment 3 bases; nucleotides outside the gene matches: 8. The CDR3 spans 15 residues. CDR3 coding DNA: TGCAGCGTAGCAACAGGGGGCGCGGCTAATGAAAAACTGTTTTTT. Its protein product is CSVATGGAANEKLFF.

V and J are TRBV10-1 and TRBJ1-1; D is perhaps TRBD1 (6 bases). The CDR3 sequence is 15 residues long. The V gene lost 3 bases and the J gene lost 1 base, with 12 bases spanning the gap. CDR1 WNHNN and CDR2 SYGVQD come from the germline V gene (reference sequence). CDR3 nucleotides: TGCGCCAGCAGTGACACGACAGGCCCGAACACTGAAGCTTTCTTT. This encodes CASSDTTGPNTEAFF.

The gene calls are TRBV27 and TRBJ2-5, with D possibly TRBD2 on 5 matching bases. The V and J ends lost 6 bases and 0 bases respectively, with 8 bases between them. Per germline, CDR1 MNHEY and CDR2 SMNVEV (reference sequence). This CDR3 comprises 13 residues. The CDR3 is CASSRGYQETQYF. In DNA, the CDR3 is TGTGCCAGCAGCAGAGGGTACCAAGAGACCCAGTACTTC.

This clone was seen once. The V call is TRBV7-8, the J call TRBJ2-5; 14 bases are shared with TRBD2. The J segment lost 5 bases and the V segment lost 6 bases, leaving 8 bases of the junction unmatched. The length of the CDR3 is 16 residues. Germline assignment: CDR1 SGHVS and CDR2 FQNEAQ. The CDR3 spells CASRKGTSGGLETQYF. CDR3 coding DNA: TGTGCCAGCAGAAAAGGGACTAGCGGGGGCTTGGAGACCCAGTACTTC.

The chain recombines TRBV5-6 with TRBJ2-5; a possible D gene is TRBD2 (6 bases). This CDR3 is built from 14 residues. Germline-derived CDR1 and CDR2 are SGHDT and YYEEEE. Trimming cost V 4 bases and J 5 bases, with 15 bases left between them. The CDR3 DNA follows: TGTGCCAGCAGCCGACCCACTAGCCGTGAGACCCAGTACTTC. This codes for CASSRPTSRETQYF.

This chain joins TRBV7-7 and TRBJ2-3, with D perhaps matching TRBD2 (5 bases). This CDR3 is 13 amino acids long. The germline gives CDR1 SSHAT, CDR2 FNYEAQ (reference sequence). The V gene lost 5 bases and the J gene lost 2 bases, with 8 bases spanning the gap. The CDR3 nucleotides are TGTGCCAGCAGCACTAGGCCCACAGATACGCAGTATTTT. Its protein product is CASSTRPTDTQYF.

V is TRBV7-2 and J is TRBJ2-2; 9 positions match TRBD1. V lost 4 bases, J lost 2 bases, and 5 bases stayed unmatched. The CDR3 totals 16 residues. Germline lookup yields CDR1 SGHTA and CDR2 FQGNSA. CDR3 nucleotide sequence: TGTGCCAGCAGCTCCCTGGGACAGGGAAACACCGGGGAGCTGTTTTTT. Protein sequence: CASSSLGQGNTGELFF.

The CDR3 loop is CASSQEYPSGLYEQYF. CDR3 DNA sequence: TGCGCCAGCAGCCAAGAGTACCCTAGCGGATTATACGAGCAGTACTTC. The V and J genes are TRBV4-1 and TRBJ2-7; 7 positions match TRBD2. The germline CDR1 and CDR2 sequences are MGHRA and YSYEKL. V lost 0 bases and J lost 4; bases outside the gene matches: 9. The CDR3 spans 16 residues.

V gene TRBV6-1 combines with J gene TRBJ2-2; TRBD1 matches at 7 bases. The CDR3 consists of 14 residues. Looked up from germline, CDR1 is MNHNS and CDR2 is SASEGT. V lost 2 bases and J lost 6; bases outside the gene matches: 3. CDR3 sequence (DNA): TGTGCCAGCAGTGAAAGGGGGCTGGCCGGGGAGCTGTTTTTT. The encoded protein is CASSERGLAGELFF.

This chain uses TRBV15 with TRBJ2-3; D not certain. The CDR3 spans 14 residues. CDR1 is LNHNV and CDR2 is YYDKDF in the germline V gene (reference sequence). With 0 bases removed from V and 0 bases from J, the gap between germline ends came to 4 bases. CDR3 protein: CATSRDISTDTQYF. CDR3 bases: TGTGCCACCAGCAGAGACATCAGCACAGATACGCAGTATTTT.

The genes are TRBV5-4 and TRBJ1-2, with TRBD1 identical over 9 bases. CDR1 and CDR2 (germline): SGHNT, YYREEE (reference sequence). With 4 bases clipped from V and 6 bases from J, the junction kept 10 bases outside the gene matches. The CDR3 runs to 15 residues. CDR3 nucleotide sequence: TGTGCCAGCAGCACAAGTACCAACAGGGGGCATGGCTACACCTTC. Residues: CASSTSTNRGHGYTF.

The rearrangement uses TRBV10-1 and TRBJ2-1; maybe TRBD1 (5 bases). V lost 2 bases and J lost 6, with 11 bases in between. The CDR3 runs to 14 residues. Per the germline V gene, CDR1 is WNHNN and CDR2 is SYGVQD (reference sequence). The CDR3 is CASSETSDSNEQFF. The DNA for the CDR3 is TGCGCCAGCAGTGAGACTTCCGACAGCAATGAGCAGTTCTTC.

V is TRBV5-1 and J is TRBJ2-3, with D maybe TRBD1 (6 bases). The CDR3 runs 14 residues. Germline CDR1 SGHRS, CDR2 YFSETQ. Trimming pared 1 base from V and 4 bases from J, leaving 10 bases between. The chain's CDR3 is CASSLLGGPDTQYF. The DNA for the CDR3 is TGCGCCAGCAGCTTGTTAGGGGGTCCAGATACGCAGTATTTT. Complete variable domain (other parts from reference TRBV5-1 and TRBJ2-3): KAGVTQTPRYLIKTRGQQVTLSCSPISGHRSVSWYQQTPGQGLQFLFEYFSETQRNKGNFPGRFSGRQFSNSRSEMNVSTLELGDSALYLCASSLLGGPDTQYFGPGTRLTVL.

The CDR3 here is CASSYGREGLNTEAFF. In DNA, the CDR3 is TGTGCCAGCAGTTACGGTAGGGAGGGGTTGAACACTGAAGCTTTCTTT. The gene calls are TRBV6-5 and TRBJ1-1, with D possibly TRBD1 on 5 matching bases. The germline gives CDR1 MNHEY, CDR2 SVGAGI. V lost 2 bases and J lost 0, with 13 bases in between. The CDR3 sequence is 16 residues long.

The chain carries TRBV11-2 and TRBJ2-3; a weak D match, TRBD2 (6 bases). Per the germline V gene, CDR1 is SGHAT and CDR2 is FQNNGV. Trimming cost V 5 bases and J 4 bases, with 13 bases left between them. The CDR3 loop spans 14 amino acids. The CDR3 spells CASSPGTVPDTQYF. The CDR3 DNA reads TGTGCCAGCAGCCCTGGGACTGTCCCAGATACGCAGTATTTT.

This clone came up a few times. The rearrangement uses TRBV19 and TRBJ2-5; 7 nucleotides align to TRBD1. The length of the CDR3 is 14 residues. V was pared by 6 bases and J by 4 bases, with 8 bases of the junction left unmatched. Per germline, CDR1 LNHDA and CDR2 SQIVND (reference sequence). This CDR3 is CASSLRQGRETQYF. For the CDR3, the DNA is TGTGCCAGTAGCCTCCGACAGGGTCGAGAGACCCAGTACTTC. Full variable domain (rest looked up from reference TRBV19 and TRBJ2-5): DGGITQSPKYLFRKEGQNVTLSCEQNLNHDAMYWYRQDPGQGLRLIYYSQIVNDFQKGDIAEGYSVSREKKESFPLTVTSAQKNPTAFYLCASSLRQGRETQYFGPGTRLLVL.

This sequence joins TRBV7-2 and TRBJ1-2; D gene uncertain. Germline assignment: CDR1 SGHTA and CDR2 FQGNSA. The V gene lost 5 bases and the J gene lost 4 bases, with 11 bases spanning the gap. The CDR3 extends over 13 amino acids. The CDR3, as DNA: TGTGCCAGCAGCCAAAAGGGAGCCTATGGCTACACCTTC. Translated, it gives CASSQKGAYGYTF.

The J gene is TRBJ1-1, the V gene TRBV12-3 or TRBV12-4; the D is unclear. Trimming removed 5 bases from V and 8 bases from J, with 15 bases in between. CDR3 size: 13 residues. CDR3 nucleotides: TGTGCCAGCAGTCAACTAGAGGGAGAGGAAGCTTTCTTT. This gives the protein CASSQLEGEEAFF.

This clone was counted only a few times. The chain has TRBV15 and TRBJ1-1; 11 nucleotides agree with TRBD1. CDR3 size: 18 residues. After removal of 1 base from V and 2 bases from J, the junction contained 9 bases not matched to a gene. CDR1 and CDR2 from the germline V gene are LNHNV and YYDKDF (reference sequence). The CDR3 bases are TGTGCCACCAGCAGAGGAAACCGGGACAGGGGGAGTAACACTGAAGCTTTCTTT. Its protein is CATSRGNRDRGSNTEAFF.